A selection of T cell receptor beta chains follows, all from one sample in a study of T cells in Graves' hyperthyroidism and ophthalmopathy. TCRdb recomputed calls from the multiplex PCR reads with MiXCR, one row per CDR3 protein. In the table there are under 450,000 distinct CDR3 sequences, approximately 14% of which are singletons. The sample comprised blood. The origin of the receptors is a woman aged 18 to 35 with Graves' hyperthyroidism. Both conserved end residues are part of each CDR3. Fields, in order: D gene, CDR3 length, J gene, V gene, clone size, CDR3 DNA, CDR3 protein. A D gene is named only where the DNA matches it firmly. Size values are once, few and many counts, or a class for expanded clones, and some rows have none.

>-|14|TRBJ1-2|TRBV5-1|many
TGCGCCAGCAGCTTTGACAGCCCTAACTATGGCTACACCTTC
CASSFDSPNYGYTF
>-|13|TRBJ1-2|TRBV15|many
TGTGCCACCAGCAGGGGGAGGGGGTATGGCTACACCTTC
CATSRGRGYGYTF
>TRBD2|13|TRBJ2-1|TRBV6-1|once
TGTGCCAGCAGTGAACTAGCGGGGGGATGGCAGTTCTTC
CASSELAGGWQFF
>TRBD2|17|TRBJ2-3|TRBV12-3/TRBV12-4|many
TGTGCCAGCACATTCGGGGCCGGTAGCGGGAAGTGGGATACGCAGTATTTT
CASTFGAGSGKWDTQYF
>TRBD1|14|TRBJ2-4|TRBV20-1|many
TGCAGTGCTAGGGCCGGGACAGAGAGAAACATTCAGTACTTC
CSARAGTERNIQYF
>TRBD1|17|TRBJ2-7|TRBV7-9|many
TGTGCCAGCAGCTTAGGAGACAGGGGCCCGAGGGACAACGAGCAGTACTTC
CASSLGDRGPRDNEQYF
>-|15|TRBJ1-1|TRBV9|few
TGTGCCAGCAGCGTCATAGGCGGGTTGAACACTGAAGCTTTCTTT
CASSVIGGLNTEAFF
>-|14|TRBJ2-5|TRBV18|many
TGTGCCAGCTCACCACCGGGGTTTCAAGAGACCCAGTACTTC
CASSPPGFQETQYF
>-|15|TRBJ2-3|TRBV12-3/TRBV12-4|many
TGTGCCAGCAGTTTCCGACATACTAGCACAGATACGCAGTATTTT
CASSFRHTSTDTQYF
>-|16|TRBJ1-2|TRBV5-4|-
TGTGCCAGCAGCCCCTCCGGGGGGTCTTTTAGCTATGGCTACACCTTC
CASSPSGGSFSYGYTF
>TRBD1|14|TRBJ1-1|TRBV27|-
TGTGCCAGCATGGGGACAGGGGGCCAGAATGAAGCTTTCTTT
CASMGTGGQNEAFF
>-|14|TRBJ2-1|TRBV12-3/TRBV12-4|many
TGTGCCAGCTGGACAGAAAGTGGGAGGGATGAGCAGTTCTTC
CASWTESGRDEQFF
>-|13|TRBJ2-4|TRBV5-1|few
TGCGCCAGCAGCTTGCCGCAGGGAAACATTCAGTACTTC
CASSLPQGNIQYF
>-|14|TRBJ2-7|TRBV7-8|many
TGTGCCAGCAGCCTCTTACGGGCGGGCTACGAGCAGTACTTC
CASSLLRAGYEQYF
>TRBD1|14|TRBJ2-1|TRBV11-3|many
TGTGCCAGCAGCTTTGGACAGGGGGCTGGTGAGCAGTTCTTC
CASSFGQGAGEQFF
>-|15|TRBJ1-5|TRBV3-1|many
TGTGCCAGCAGCCTGAACGCGATTCCTAATCAGCCCCAGCATTTT
CASSLNAIPNQPQHF
>TRBD1|15|TRBJ1-6|TRBV6-1|few
TGTGCCAGCAGTGAAGAGGAGGGGGCTATCTCACCCCTCCACTTT
CASSEEEGAISPLHF
>-|14|TRBJ1-1|TRBV10-3|-
TGTGCCATCACCGAAGGGGGGGCGAACACTGAAGCTTTCTTT
CAITEGGANTEAFF
>-|13|TRBJ2-7|TRBV12-3/TRBV12-4|many
TGTGCCAGCAGTTCCTGGGGGAACTACGAGCAGTACTTC
CASSSWGNYEQYF
>-|13|TRBJ2-2|TRBV7-3|many
TGTGCCAGCAGCTTAACGCTTACCGGGGAGCTGTTTTTT
CASSLTLTGELFF
>-|15|TRBJ1-5|TRBV20-1|many
TGCAGTGCTAGAGACGGGGGGGGAAGCAATCAGCCCCAGCATTTT
CSARDGGGSNQPQHF
>-|15|TRBJ2-7|TRBV4-2|-
TGTGCCAGCAGCCGAGGGGCGGGCTTGTCCTACGAGCAGTACTTC
CASSRGAGLSYEQYF
>-|13|TRBJ2-5|TRBV30|-
TGTGCCTGGAGTAATCAGGCGGGGGAGACCCAGTACTTC
CAWSNQAGETQYF
>TRBD1|16|TRBJ2-1|TRBV27|many
TGTGCCAGCAGTATACTGGACAGGGTTACGCCCAATGAGCAGTTCTTC
CASSILDRVTPNEQFF
>TRBD2|13|TRBJ2-1|TRBV10-3|-
TGTGCCACCGAGCGGGGGGGTTACAATGAGCAGTTCTTC
CATERGGYNEQFF
>-|14|TRBJ1-2|TRBV12-3/TRBV12-4|many
TGTGCCAGCAGTTTAGACAGGGAGGGCTATGGCTACACCTTC
CASSLDREGYGYTF
>-|14|TRBJ2-5|TRBV7-9|many
TGTGCCAGCAGCCCCACATCACCGCTGGCGCCACAGTACTTC
CASSPTSPLAPQYF
>-|13|TRBJ1-4|TRBV20-1|many
TGCAGTGTTCGTCGAGCAACTAATGAAAAACTGTTTTTT
CSVRRATNEKLFF
>-|14|TRBJ2-3|TRBV6-1|few
TGTGCCAGCAAGGATGGGGGAGCGACAGCTACGCAGTATTTT
CASKDGGATATQYF
>-|17|TRBJ1-2|TRBV5-4|-
TGTGCCAGCAGCTTGGCCTCGGCGGAACTTCGGGACTATGGCTACACCTTC
CASSLASAELRDYGYTF
>TRBD2|15|TRBJ2-7|TRBV4-1|many
TGCGCCAGCAGCCAACTAGCGGATCCGTCCTACGAGCAGTACTTC
CASSQLADPSYEQYF
>TRBD1|14|TRBJ1-2|TRBV5-1|few
TGCGCCAGCAGCTCTACAGGGGGCGCGGGTGGCTACACCTTC
CASSSTGGAGGYTF
>-|15|TRBJ2-5|TRBV7-8|many
TGTGCCAGCAGCTTAGTTTTCCCGTACCAAGAGACCCAGTACTTC
CASSLVFPYQETQYF
>-|13|TRBJ1-2|TRBV5-4|-
TGTGCCAGCAGCTTGGAGGCGTCTCTGAGCTACACCTTC
CASSLEASLSYTF
>TRBD1|13|TRBJ2-1|TRBV7-2|many
TGTGCCAGCAGCCGGACAGGGGTGGATGAGCAGTTCTTC
CASSRTGVDEQFF
>-|16|TRBJ1-1|TRBV3-1|many
TGTGCCAGCAGCCAAGTGGGGGGGGCCGTGAACACTGAAGCTTTCTTT
CASSQVGGAVNTEAFF
>TRBD2|15|TRBJ2-1|TRBV5-1|-
TGCGCCAGCAGAACCCGGACTAGCGGGACCAATGAGCAGTTCTTC
CASRTRTSGTNEQFF
>-|18|TRBJ1-3|TRBV28|many
TGTGCCAGCAGTTCACATTTGAGACACGATCTCTCTGGAAACACCATATATTTT
CASSSHLRHDLSGNTIYF
>TRBD1|15|TRBJ2-5|TRBV20-1|many
TGCAGTGCTGGCACAGGGGGCGCGGGACAAGAGACCCAGTACTTC
CSAGTGGAGQETQYF
>-|12|TRBJ1-2|TRBV12-3/TRBV12-4|many
TGTGCCAGCAGTCAACCTTGGAGTGGCTACACCTTC
CASSQPWSGYTF